The entry that follows covers one T cell receptor beta chain sequence. This entry is derived from a study of blood T cell repertoires in COVID-19. Assay used: immunoSEQ multiplex PCR; TCRdb lists only in-frame clones, some missing. The data contain some 270,000 clones, roughly 90% of them seen just once; the ten biggest clones take up around 2.3%. The germline V gene encodes CDR1 SGHRS and CDR2 YFSETQ. V shed 6 bases, J shed 2 bases, and the junction held 4 bases outside the gene matches. The CDR3 spans 15 residues. This rearrangement joins TRBV5-1 to TRBJ2-6; TRBD2 agrees at 8 bases. This receptor was obtained from a woman aged 60-70 years with COVID-19, enrolled during active disease. What was sequenced was peripheral blood. CDR3 in DNA: TGCGCCAGCAACGTCGGGGGGGCTGGGGCCAACGTCCTGACTTTC. Translated, it gives CASNVGGAGANVLTF. The full variable domain, completed using reference TRBV5-1 and TRBJ2-6, is KAGVTQTPRYLIKTRGQQVTLSCSPISGHRSVSWYQQTPGQGLQFLFEYFSETQRNKGNFPGRFSGRQFSNSRSEMNVSTLELGDSALYLCASNVGGAGANVLTFGAGSRLTVL.